This T cell receptor beta chain was profiled in a study of blood T cell repertoires in COVID-19. The wider study: Donors in the United States, Italy and Spain gave samples during acute or convalescent COVID-19. Sample material is recorded as cDNA or gDNA derived from T cells, B-cell-depleted T cells, or PBMCs.

As processed by the authors: Estimation of nucleated cell counts was performed using reference gene primer amplification. Produced via immunoSEQ multiplex PCR; TCRdb's table is partial and in-frame only. Clone size and V and J calls were adopted from that table, with D and trimming inferred from the DNA. The data contain 150,000 or so clones, 80% to 90% of them singletons. During active infection, Seattle patients enrolled and were then monitored through disease. The CDR3 consists of 12 residues. V lost 1 base, J lost 7 bases, and 4 bases lay in between. The germline V gene has CDR1 LGHDT and CDR2 YNNKEL (reference sequence).

The rearrangement joins TRBV3-1 (or the pseudogene TRBV3-2) to TRBJ2-2, with no clear D. The receptor was isolated from a man younger than 35 with COVID-19, enrolled during active disease. The specimen was peripheral blood. CDR3 sequence (DNA): TGTGCCAGCAGCCAAGCCGGCGGGGAGCTGTTTTTT. This translates into CASSQAGGELFF.